Below, one T cell receptor (beta chain) is given with its context. The data belong to a study of shared clonotypes between healthy human individuals. Germline CDR1 SGDLS, CDR2 YYNGEE. After removal of 0 bases from V and 6 bases from J, the junction contained 8 bases not matched to a gene. The CDR3 totals 16 residues. Execution of the assay was at deep level. Here immunoSEQ multiplex PCR was the method, and the copy in TCRdb shows in-frame clones only, minus some. The table has about 1.1 million clones, 70% to 80% seen once; the top ten hold 0.89%. The origin of this receptor is a man younger than 35 in good health. Some clones in this sample may be carry-over from other donors' samples. This chain uses TRBV9 with TRBJ2-1; 8 bases map to TRBD2. What was sequenced was memory CD4+ T cells from PBMCs. Sample subset: CD45RA-negative fraction. The CDR3 loop is CASSVDAGGYRNEQFF. CDR3 coding DNA: TGTGCCAGCAGCGTAGATGCGGGAGGTTACCGCAATGAGCAGTTCTTC.